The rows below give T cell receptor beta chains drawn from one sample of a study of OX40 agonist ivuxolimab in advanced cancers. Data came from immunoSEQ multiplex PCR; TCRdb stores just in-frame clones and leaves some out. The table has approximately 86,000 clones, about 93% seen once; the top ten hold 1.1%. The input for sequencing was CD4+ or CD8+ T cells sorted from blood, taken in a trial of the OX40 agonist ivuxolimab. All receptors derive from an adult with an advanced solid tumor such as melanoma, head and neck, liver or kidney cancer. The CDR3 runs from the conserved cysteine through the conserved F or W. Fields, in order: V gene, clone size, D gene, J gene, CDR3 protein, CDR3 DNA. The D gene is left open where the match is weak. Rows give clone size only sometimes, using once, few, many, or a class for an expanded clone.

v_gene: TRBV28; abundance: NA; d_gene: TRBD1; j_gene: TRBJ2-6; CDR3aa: CASRPPPGQGTGANVLTF; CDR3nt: TGTGCCAGCAGACCACCCCCGGGACAGGGGACTGGGGCCAACGTCCTGACTTTC
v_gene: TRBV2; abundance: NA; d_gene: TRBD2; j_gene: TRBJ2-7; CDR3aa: CASKWGGYEQYF; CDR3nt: TGTGCCAGCAAATGGGGGGGCTACGAGCAGTACTTC
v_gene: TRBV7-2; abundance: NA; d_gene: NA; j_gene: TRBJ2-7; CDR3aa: CASSLSGRARTYEQYF; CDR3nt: TGTGCCAGCAGCTTGAGTGGGCGAGCGAGAACCTACGAGCAGTACTTC
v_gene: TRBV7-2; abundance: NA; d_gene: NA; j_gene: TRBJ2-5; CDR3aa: CASSLGVETQYF; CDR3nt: TGTGCCAGCAGCTTAGGGGTAGAGACCCAGTACTTC
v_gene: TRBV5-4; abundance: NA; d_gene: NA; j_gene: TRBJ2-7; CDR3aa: CASSFGRGSYEQYF; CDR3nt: TGTGCCAGCAGCTTTGGCCGAGGTTCCTACGAGCAGTACTTC
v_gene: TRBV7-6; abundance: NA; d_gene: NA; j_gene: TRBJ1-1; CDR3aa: CASSLSPEGTTEAFF; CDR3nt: TGTGCCAGCAGCTTATCACCAGAAGGCACCACTGAAGCTTTCTTT
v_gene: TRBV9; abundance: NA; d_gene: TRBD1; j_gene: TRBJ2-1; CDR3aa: CASSGTVYNEQFF; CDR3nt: TGTGCCAGCAGTGGGACAGTGTACAATGAGCAGTTCTTC
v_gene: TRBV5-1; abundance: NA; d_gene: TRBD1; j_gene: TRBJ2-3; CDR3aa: CASSPGTGGKDTQYF; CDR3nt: TGCGCCAGCAGCCCCGGGACAGGGGGCAAAGATACGCAGTATTTT
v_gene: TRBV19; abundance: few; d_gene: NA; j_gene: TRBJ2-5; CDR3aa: CASSSSHSQETQYF; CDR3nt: TGTGCCAGTAGTTCGTCACATAGCCAAGAGACCCAGTACTTC
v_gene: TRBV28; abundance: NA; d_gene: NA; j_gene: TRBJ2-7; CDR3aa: CASGLGATSYEQYF; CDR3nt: TGTGCCAGCGGGTTAGGGGCCACCTCCTACGAGCAGTACTTC
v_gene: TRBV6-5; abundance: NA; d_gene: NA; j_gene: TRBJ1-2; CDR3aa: CASSYIGSRFDYTF; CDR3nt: TGTGCCAGCAGTTACATTGGGAGTAGATTCGACTACACCTTC
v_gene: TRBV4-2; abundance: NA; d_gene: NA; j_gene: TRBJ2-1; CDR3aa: CASSQGRRSYNEQFF; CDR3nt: TGTGCCAGCAGCCAAGGGCGCCGGTCCTACAATGAGCAGTTCTTC
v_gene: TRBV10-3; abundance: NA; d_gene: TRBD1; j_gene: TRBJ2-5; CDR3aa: CAISQMTGTGETGTQYF; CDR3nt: TGTGCCATCAGTCAAATGACCGGGACAGGGGAGACGGGGACCCAGTACTTC
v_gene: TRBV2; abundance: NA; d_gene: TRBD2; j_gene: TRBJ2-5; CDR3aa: CASSGLAGVVETQYF; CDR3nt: TGTGCCAGCAGTGGACTAGCGGGAGTTGTGGAGACCCAGTACTTC
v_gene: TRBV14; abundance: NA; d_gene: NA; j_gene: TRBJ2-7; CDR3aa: CASSRWEGDEQYF; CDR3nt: TGTGCCAGCAGCCGTTGGGAAGGAGACGAGCAGTACTTC
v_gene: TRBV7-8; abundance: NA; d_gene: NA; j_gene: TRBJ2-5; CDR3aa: CASSPLRLLSETQYF; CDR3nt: TGTGCCAGCAGCCCCTTGAGACTCCTATCCGAGACCCAGTACTTC
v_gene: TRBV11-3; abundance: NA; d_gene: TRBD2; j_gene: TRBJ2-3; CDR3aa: CASSLDGGRGTDTQYF; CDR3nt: TGTGCCAGCAGCTTAGATGGCGGGAGAGGCACAGATACGCAGTATTTT
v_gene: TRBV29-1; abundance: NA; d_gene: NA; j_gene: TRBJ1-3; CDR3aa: CSVGEALGNTIYF; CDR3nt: TGCAGCGTGGGGGAAGCCTTGGGAAACACCATATATTTT
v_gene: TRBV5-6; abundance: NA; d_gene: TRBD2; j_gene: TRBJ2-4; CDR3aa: CASSRGLAGPLLAKNIQYF; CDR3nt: TGTGCCAGCAGCAGAGGACTAGCGGGACCATTATTAGCCAAAAACATTCAGTACTTC
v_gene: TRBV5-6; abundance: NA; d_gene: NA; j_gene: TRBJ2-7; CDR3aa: CASSLNTYEQYF; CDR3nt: TGTGCCAGCAGCCTTAACACCTACGAGCAGTACTTC
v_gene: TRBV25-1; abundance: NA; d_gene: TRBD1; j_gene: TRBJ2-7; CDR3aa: CASSVSGTGGREQYF; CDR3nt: TGTGCCAGCAGTGTCTCCGGGACAGGGGGCCGGGAGCAGTACTTC
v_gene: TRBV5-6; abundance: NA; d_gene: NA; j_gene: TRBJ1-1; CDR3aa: CASSFNRVSEAFF; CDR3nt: TGTGCCAGCAGCTTTAACAGGGTTTCTGAAGCTTTCTTT
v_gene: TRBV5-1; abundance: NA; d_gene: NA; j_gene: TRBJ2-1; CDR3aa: CASSLDGLSSYNEQFF; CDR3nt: TGCGCCAGCAGCTTGGACGGGCTCAGCTCCTACAATGAGCAGTTCTTC
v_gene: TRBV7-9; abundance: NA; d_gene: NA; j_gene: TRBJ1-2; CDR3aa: CASSLGRGATNYGYTF; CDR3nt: TGTGCCAGCAGCTTAGGTCGAGGGGCGACTAACTATGGCTACACCTTC
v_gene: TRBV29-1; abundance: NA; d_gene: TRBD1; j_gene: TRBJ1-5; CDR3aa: CSVEEGQVGHQPQHF; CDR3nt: TGCAGCGTTGAAGAGGGACAGGTTGGGCATCAGCCCCAGCATTTT
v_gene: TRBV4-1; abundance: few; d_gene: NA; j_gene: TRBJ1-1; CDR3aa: CASSQELQGRGNTEAFF; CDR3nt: TGCGCCAGCAGCCAAGAACTGCAGGGTAGAGGGAACACTGAAGCTTTCTTT
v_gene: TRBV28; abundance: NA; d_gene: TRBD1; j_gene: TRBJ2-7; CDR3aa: CASRKSGTVYYEQYF; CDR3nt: TGTGCCAGCAGAAAATCCGGGACAGTCTACTACGAGCAGTACTTC